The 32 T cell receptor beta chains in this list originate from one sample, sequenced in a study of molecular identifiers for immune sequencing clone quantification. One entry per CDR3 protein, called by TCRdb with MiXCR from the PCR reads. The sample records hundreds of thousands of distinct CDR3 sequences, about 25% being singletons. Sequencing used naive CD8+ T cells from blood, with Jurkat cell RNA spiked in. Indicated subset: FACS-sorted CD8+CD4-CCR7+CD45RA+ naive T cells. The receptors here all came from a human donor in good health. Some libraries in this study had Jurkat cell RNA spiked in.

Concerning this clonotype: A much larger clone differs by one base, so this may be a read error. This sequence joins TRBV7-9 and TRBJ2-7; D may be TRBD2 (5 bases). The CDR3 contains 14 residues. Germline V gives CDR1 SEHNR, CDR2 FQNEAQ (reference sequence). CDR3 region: CAGSFELDRYEQYF. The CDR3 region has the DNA TGTGCCGGCAGCTTCGAACTAGACCGGTACGAGCAGTACTTC.

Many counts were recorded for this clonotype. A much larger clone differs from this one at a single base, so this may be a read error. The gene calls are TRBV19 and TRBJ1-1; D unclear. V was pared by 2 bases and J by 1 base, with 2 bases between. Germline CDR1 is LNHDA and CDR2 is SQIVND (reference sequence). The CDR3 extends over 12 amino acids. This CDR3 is CASSIWNTEAFF. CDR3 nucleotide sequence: TGTGCCAGTAGTATATGGAACACTGAAGCTTTCTTT.

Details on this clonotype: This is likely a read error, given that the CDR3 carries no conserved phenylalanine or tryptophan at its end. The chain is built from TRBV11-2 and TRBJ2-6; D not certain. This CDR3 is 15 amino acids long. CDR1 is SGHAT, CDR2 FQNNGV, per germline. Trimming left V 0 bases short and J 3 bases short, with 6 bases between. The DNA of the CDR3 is TGTGCCAGCAGCTTAGATAAAGGTGGGGCCAACGTCCTGACTCTC. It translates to CASSLDKGGANVLTL.

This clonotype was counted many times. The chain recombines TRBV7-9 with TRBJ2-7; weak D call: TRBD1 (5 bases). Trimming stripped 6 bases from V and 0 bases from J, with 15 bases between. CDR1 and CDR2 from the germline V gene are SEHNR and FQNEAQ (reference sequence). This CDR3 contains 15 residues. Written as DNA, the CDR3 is TGTGCCAGCAGTAAAGGAGCTGACAGCTCCTACGAGCAGTACTTC. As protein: CASSKGADSSYEQYF.

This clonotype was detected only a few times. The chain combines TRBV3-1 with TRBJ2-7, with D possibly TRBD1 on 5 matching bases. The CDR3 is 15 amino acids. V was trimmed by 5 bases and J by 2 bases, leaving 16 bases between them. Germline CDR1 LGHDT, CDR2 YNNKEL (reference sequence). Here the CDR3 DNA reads TGTGCCAGCAGCGCGGACACGATCAGCCCCTACGAGCAGTACTTC. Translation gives CASSADTISPYEQYF.

The CDR3 reads CSARVAGDGYEQYF. In DNA, the CDR3 is TGCAGTGCTAGAGTGGCAGGGGATGGCTACGAGCAGTACTTC. The chain couples TRBV20-1 to TRBJ2-7; the D gene is possibly TRBD1 (6 bases). The CDR3 length is 14 residues. Germline values: CDR1 DFQATT, CDR2 SNEGSKA (reference sequence). V dropped 1 base and J dropped 3 bases, with 13 bases sitting between them.

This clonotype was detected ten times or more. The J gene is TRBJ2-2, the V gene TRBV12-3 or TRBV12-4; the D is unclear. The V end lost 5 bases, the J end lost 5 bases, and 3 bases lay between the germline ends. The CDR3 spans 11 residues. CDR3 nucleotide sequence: TGTGCCAGCAGTAGGACCGGGGAGCTGTTTTTT. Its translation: CASSRTGELFF.

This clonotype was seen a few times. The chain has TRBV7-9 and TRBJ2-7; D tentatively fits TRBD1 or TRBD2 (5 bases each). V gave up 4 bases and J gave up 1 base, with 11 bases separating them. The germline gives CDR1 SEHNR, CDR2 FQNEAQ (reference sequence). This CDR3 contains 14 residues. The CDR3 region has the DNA TGTGCCAGCAGCTCCCCTTGGGGGTCCTACGAGCAGTACTTC. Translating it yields CASSSPWGSYEQYF. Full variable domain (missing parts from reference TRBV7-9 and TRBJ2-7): DTGVSQNPRHKITKRGQNVTFRCDPISEHNRLYWYRQTLGQGPEFLTYFQNEAQLEKSRLLSDRFSAERPKGSFSTLEIQRTEQGDSAMYLCASSSPWGSYEQYFGPGTRLTVT.

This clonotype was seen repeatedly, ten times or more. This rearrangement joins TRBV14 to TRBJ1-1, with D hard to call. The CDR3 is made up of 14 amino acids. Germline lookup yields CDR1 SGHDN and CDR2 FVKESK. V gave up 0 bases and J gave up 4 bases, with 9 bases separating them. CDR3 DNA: TGTGCCAGCAGCCAAGACTGGCCGTTCACTGAAGCTTTCTTT. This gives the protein CASSQDWPFTEAFF. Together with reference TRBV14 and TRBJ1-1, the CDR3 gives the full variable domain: EAGVTQFPSHSVIEKGQTVTLRCDPISGHDNLYWYRRVMGKEIKFLLHFVKESKQDESGMPNNRFLAERTGGTYSTLKVQPAELEDSGVYFCASSQDWPFTEAFFGQGTRLTVV.

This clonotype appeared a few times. The CDR3 region is CASSKDYDEQYF. Here the CDR3 DNA reads TGTGCCAGCAGCAAAGACTATGACGAGCAGTACTTC. The chain couples TRBV21-1 to TRBJ2-7. TRBV21-1 is classified as a pseudogene. This CDR3 is 12 amino acids long.

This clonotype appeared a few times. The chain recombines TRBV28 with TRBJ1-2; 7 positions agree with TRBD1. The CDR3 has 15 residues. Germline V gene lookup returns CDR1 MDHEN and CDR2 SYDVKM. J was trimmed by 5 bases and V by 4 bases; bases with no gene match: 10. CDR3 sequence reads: CASSSVQTGRYGYTF. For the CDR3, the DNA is TGTGCCAGCAGTTCCGTTCAGACAGGGCGATATGGCTACACCTTC.

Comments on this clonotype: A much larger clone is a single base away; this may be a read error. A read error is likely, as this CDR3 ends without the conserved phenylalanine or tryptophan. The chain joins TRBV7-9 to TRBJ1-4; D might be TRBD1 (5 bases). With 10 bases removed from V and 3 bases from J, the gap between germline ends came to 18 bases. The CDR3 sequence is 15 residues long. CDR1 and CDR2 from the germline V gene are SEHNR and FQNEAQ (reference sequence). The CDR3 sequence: CATRKGQGPNEKLFL. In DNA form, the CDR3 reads TGTGCCACCCGCAAAGGGCAGGGACCTAATGAAAAACTGTTTTTA.

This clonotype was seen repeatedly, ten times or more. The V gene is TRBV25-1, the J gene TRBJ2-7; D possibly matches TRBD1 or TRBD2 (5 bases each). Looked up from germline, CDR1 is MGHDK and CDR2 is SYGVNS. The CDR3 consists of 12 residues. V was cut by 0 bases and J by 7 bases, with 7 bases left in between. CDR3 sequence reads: CASSEYEGEQYF. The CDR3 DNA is TGTGCCAGCAGTGAATACGAGGGGGAGCAGTACTTC.

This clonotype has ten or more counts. The CDR3 loop reads CASSPTAGANEQFF. Here the CDR3 DNA reads TGTGCCAGCAGCCCTACTGCGGGGGCAAATGAGCAGTTCTTC. V is TRBV6-6 and J is TRBJ2-1; TRBD2 is a possible D gene (7 bases). V dropped 6 bases and J dropped 7 bases, with 16 bases sitting between them. The V gene's germline CDR1 is MNHNY and CDR2 SVGAGI (reference sequence). The CDR3 runs 14 residues.

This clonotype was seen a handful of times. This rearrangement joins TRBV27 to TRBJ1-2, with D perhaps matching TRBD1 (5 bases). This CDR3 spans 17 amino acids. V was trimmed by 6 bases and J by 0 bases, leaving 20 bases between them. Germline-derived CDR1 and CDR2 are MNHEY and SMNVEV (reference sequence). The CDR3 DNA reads TGTGCCAGCAGCCCAACCACTCGACAGACAGCTAACTATGGCTACACCTTC. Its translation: CASSPTTRQTANYGYTF.

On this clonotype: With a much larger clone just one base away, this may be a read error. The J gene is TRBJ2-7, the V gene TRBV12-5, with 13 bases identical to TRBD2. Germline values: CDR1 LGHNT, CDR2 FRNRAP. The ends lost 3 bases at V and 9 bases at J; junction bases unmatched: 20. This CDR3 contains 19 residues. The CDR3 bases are TGTGCTAGTGGTTTCCCGGGACTAGCGGGACCCCCTCCAGGCCGCGGGCAGTACTTC. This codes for CASGFPGLAGPPPGRGQYF. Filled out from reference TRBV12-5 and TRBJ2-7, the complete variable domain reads DARVTQTPRHKVTEMGQEVTMRCQPILGHNTVFWYRQTMMQGLELLAYFRNRAPLDDSGMPKDRFSAEMPDATLATLKIQPSEPRDSAVYFCASGFPGLAGPPPGRGQYFGPGTRLTVT.

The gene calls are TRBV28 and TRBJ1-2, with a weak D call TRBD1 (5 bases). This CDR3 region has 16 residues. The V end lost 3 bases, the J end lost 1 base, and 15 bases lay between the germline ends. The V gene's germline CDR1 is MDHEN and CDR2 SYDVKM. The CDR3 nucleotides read TGTGCCAGCAGTTTCCCGGGCGCGGGGGTTAACTATGGCTACACCTTC. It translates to CASSFPGAGVNYGYTF.

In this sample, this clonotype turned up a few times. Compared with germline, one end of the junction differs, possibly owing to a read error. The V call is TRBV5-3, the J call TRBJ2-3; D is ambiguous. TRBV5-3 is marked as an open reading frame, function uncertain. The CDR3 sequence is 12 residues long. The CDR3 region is CASSYTRNTQYF. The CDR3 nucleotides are TGTGCCAGCAGCTATACACGAAATACGCAGTATTTT.

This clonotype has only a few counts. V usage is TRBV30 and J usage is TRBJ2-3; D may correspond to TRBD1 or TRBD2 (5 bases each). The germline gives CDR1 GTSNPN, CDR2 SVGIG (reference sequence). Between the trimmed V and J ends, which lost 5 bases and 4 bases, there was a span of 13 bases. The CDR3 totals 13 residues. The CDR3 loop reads CAWLGDSADTQYF. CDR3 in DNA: TGTGCCTGGCTGGGGGATAGCGCAGATACGCAGTATTTT.

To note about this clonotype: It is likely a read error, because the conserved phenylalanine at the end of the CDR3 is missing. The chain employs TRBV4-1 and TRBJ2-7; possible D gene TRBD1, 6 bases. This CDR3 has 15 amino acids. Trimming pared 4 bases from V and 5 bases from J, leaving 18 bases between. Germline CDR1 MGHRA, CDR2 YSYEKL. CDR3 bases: TGCGCCAGCAGCCCCCGAAGGACAGACCGGGACGAGCAGTACATC. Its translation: CASSPRRTDRDEQYI.

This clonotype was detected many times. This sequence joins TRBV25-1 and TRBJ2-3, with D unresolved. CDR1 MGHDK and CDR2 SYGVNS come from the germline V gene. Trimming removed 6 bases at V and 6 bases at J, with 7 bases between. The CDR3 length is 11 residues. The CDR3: CASRLIDTQYF. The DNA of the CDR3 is TGTGCCAGCAGGCTGATTGATACGCAGTATTTT.

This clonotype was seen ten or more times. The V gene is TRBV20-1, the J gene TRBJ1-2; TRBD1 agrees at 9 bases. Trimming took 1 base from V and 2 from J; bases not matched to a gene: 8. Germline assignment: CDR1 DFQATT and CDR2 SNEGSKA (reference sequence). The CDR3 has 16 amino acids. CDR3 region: CSARVSRTGENYGYTF. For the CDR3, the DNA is TGCAGTGCTAGAGTGTCCCGGACAGGGGAGAACTATGGCTACACCTTC.

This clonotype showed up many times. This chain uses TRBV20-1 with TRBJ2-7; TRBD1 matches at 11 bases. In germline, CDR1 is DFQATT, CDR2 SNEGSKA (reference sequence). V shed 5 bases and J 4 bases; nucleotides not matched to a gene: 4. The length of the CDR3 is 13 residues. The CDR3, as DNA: TGCAGTGCTCTGGACAGGGGGCAATACGAGCAGTACTTC. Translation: CSALDRGQYEQYF.

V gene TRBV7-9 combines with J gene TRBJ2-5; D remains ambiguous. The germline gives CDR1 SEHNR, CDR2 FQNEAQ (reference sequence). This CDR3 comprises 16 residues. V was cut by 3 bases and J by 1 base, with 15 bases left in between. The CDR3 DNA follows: TGTGCCAGCAGCTTCCCTGGGTCAGAATTCCAAGAGACCCAGTACTTC. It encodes CASSFPGSEFQETQYF. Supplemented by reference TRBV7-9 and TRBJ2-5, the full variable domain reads DTGVSQNPRHKITKRGQNVTFRCDPISEHNRLYWYRQTLGQGPEFLTYFQNEAQLEKSRLLSDRFSAERPKGSFSTLEIQRTEQGDSAMYLCASSFPGSEFQETQYFGPGTRLLVL.

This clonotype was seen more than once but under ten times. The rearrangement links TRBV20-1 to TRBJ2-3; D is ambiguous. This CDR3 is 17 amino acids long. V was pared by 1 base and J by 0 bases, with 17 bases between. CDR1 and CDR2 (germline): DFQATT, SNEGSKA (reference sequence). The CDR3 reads CSARVISLRESTDTQYF. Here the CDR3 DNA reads TGCAGTGCTAGAGTGATATCGCTCAGAGAGAGCACAGATACGCAGTATTTT.

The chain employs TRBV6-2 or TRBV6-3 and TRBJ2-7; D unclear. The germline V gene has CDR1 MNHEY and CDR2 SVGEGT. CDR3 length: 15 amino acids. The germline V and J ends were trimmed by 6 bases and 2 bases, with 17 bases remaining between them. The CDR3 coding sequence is TGTGCCAGCAGGCTGCGACCCCTGAGGACCTACGAGCAGTACTTC. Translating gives CASRLRPLRTYEQYF.

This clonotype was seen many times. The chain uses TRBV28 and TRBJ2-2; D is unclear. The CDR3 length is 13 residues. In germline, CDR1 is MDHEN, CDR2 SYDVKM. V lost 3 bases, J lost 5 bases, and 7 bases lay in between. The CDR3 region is CASSFVRTGELFF. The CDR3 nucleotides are TGTGCCAGCAGTTTCGTGAGGACCGGGGAGCTGTTTTTT.

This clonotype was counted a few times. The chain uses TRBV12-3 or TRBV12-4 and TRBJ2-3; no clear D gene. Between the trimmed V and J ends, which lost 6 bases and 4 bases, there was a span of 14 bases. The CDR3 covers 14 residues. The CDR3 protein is CASSIRRGADTQYF. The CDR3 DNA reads TGTGCCAGCAGCATTCGGAGAGGAGCAGATACGCAGTATTTT.

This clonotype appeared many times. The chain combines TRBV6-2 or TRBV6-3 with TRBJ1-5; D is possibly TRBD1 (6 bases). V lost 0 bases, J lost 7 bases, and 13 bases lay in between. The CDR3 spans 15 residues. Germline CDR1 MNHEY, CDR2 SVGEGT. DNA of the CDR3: TGTGCCAGCAGTTACTCGATTCGGGGGCAGCAGCCCCAGCATTTT. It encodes CASSYSIRGQQPQHF.

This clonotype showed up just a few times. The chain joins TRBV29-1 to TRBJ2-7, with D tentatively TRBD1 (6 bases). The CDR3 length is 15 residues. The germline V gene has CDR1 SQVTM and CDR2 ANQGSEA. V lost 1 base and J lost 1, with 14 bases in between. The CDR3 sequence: CSVEGGRGSSYEQYF. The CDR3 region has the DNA TGCAGCGTTGAAGGCGGTAGGGGGTCGTCCTACGAGCAGTACTTC.

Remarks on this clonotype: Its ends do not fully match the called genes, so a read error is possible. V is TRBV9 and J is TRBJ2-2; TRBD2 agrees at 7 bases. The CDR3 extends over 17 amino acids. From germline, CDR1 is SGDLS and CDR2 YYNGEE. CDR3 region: CASSPESRDYHTGEPFF. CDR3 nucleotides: TGTGCCAGCAGCCCAGAAAGCCGGGACTACCACACCGGGGAGCCGTTTTTT.

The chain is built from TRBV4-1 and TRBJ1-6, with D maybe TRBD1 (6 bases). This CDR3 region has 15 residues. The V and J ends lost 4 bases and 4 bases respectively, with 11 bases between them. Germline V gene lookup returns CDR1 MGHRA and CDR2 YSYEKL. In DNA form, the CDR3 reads TGCGCCAGCAGCCCGTCGGGACATTATAATTCACCCCTCCACTTT. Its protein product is CASSPSGHYNSPLHF.